This T cell receptor beta chain was identified during a study of siplizumab effects on memory and regulatory T cells. As regards this clone: As yet, its antigen is unknown.

Study observations and caveats: To unstimulated subsets, only a minor fraction of alloreactive clones could be mapped. The authors could not assign a naive or memory phenotype to roughly 75-96% of proliferating CD4+ or CD8+ clones. In unstimulated cells, naive T cells appeared more diverse than memory T cells and seemed major alloresponse contributors.

The CDR3 covers 13 residues. Looked up from germline, CDR1 is SGHTA and CDR2 is FQGTGA. V gave up 3 bases and J gave up 10 bases, with 13 bases separating them. Sequencing used immunoSEQ multiplex PCR; TCRdb keeps in-frame clones, though not all of them. Altogether about 110,000 clones are present, more than 85% being singletons, with the ten largest covering approximately 0.32%. This clonotype was obtained from a human donor in good health. The sample taken for sequencing was CD4+ T cells sorted from blood. The chain links TRBV7-3 to TRBJ2-1; possibly TRBD1 for D (6 bases). DNA for the CDR3: TGTGCCAGCAGCTTCACCACAGGGATGGAGCAGTTCTTC. It is translated as CASSFTTGMEQFF.